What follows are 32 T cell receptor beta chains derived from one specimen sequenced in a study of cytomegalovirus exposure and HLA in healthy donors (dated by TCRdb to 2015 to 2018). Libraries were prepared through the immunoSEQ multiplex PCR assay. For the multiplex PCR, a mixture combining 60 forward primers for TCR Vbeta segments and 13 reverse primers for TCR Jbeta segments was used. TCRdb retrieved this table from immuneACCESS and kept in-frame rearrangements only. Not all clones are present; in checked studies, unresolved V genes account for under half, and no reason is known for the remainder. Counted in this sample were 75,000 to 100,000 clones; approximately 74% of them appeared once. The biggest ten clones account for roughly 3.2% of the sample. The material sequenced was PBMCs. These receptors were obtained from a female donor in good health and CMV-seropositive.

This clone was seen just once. CDR3 residues: CASRSSGGANEQFF. CDR3 nucleotides: TGTGCCAGCAGATCCTCTGGAGGGGCCAATGAGCAGTTCTTC. The J gene is TRBJ2-1, the V gene TRBV6-5; D possibly corresponds to TRBD2 (6 bases). CDR3 length: 14 amino acids. CDR1 is MNHEY and CDR2 is SVGAGI in the germline V gene. V was trimmed by 6 bases and J by 6 bases, leaving 15 bases between them.

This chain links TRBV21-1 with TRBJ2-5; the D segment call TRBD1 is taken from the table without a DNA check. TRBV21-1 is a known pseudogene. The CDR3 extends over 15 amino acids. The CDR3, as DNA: TGTGCCAGCAGCACACAAAGGACAGGGGGGGAGACCCAGTACTTC. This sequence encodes CASSTQRTGGETQYF.

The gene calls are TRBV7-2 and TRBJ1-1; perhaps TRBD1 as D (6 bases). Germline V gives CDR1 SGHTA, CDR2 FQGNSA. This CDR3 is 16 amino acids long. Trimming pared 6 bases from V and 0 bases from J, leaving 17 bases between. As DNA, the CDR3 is TGTGCCAGCAGTTACGTCTCGGGACACCTGAACACTGAAGCTTTCTTT. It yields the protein CASSYVSGHLNTEAFF.

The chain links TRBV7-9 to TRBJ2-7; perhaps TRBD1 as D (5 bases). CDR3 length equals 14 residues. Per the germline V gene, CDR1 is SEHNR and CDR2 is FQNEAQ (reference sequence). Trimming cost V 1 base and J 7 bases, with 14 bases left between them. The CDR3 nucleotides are TGTGCCAGCAGCTTAGTAGGGGCGACGAAAGAGCAGTACTTC. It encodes CASSLVGATKEQYF.

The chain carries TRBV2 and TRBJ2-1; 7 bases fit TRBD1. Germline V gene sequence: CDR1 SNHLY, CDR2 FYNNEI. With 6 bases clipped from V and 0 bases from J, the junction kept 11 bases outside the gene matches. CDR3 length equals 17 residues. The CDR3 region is CASRWGVDRSSYNEQFF. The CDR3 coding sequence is TGTGCCAGCAGGTGGGGTGTGGACAGGAGCTCCTACAATGAGCAGTTCTTC. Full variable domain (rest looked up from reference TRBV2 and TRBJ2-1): EPEVTQTPSHQVTQMGQEVILRCVPISNHLYFYWYRQILGQKVEFLVSFYNNEISEKSEIFDDQFSVERPDGSNFTLKIRSTKLEDSAMYFCASRWGVDRSSYNEQFFGPGTRLTVL.

CDR3 loop: CASSSTGGGKLFF. CDR3 sequence (DNA): TGTGCCAGCAGCTCGACAGGGGGGGGGAAACTGTTTTTT. The J gene is TRBJ1-4, the V gene TRBV7-9; 9 bases agree with TRBD1. This CDR3 contains 13 residues. V shed 4 bases, J shed 11 bases, and the junction held 5 bases outside the gene matches. Germline V gene data show CDR1 as SEHNR and CDR2 as FQNEAQ (reference sequence).

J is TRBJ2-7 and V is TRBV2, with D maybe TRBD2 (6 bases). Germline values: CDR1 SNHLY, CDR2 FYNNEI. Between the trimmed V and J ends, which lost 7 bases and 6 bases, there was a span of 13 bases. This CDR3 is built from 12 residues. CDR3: CASKREIREQYF. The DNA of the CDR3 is TGTGCCAGCAAACGGGAGATCCGCGAGCAGTACTTC.

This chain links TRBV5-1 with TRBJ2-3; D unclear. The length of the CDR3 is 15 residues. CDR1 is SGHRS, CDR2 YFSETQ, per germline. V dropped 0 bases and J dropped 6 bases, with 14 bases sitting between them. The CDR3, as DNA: TGCGCCAGCAGCTTGGCCGCGGTAGCAAGCGATACGCAGTATTTT. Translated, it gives CASSLAAVASDTQYF.

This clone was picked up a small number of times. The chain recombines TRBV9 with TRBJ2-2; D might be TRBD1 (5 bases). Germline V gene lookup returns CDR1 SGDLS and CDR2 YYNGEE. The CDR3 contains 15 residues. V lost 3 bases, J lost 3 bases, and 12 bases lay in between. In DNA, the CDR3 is TGTGCCAGCAGCGCGTTGGGGCTCCACACCGGGGAGCTGTTTTTT. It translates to CASSALGLHTGELFF.

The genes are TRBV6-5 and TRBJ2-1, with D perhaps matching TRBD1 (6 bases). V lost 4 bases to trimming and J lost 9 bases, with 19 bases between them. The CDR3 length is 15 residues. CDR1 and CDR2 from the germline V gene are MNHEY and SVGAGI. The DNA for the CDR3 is TGTGCCAGCAGTTTCGCCGTAAACAGGGTCACTGAGCAGTTCTTC. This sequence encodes CASSFAVNRVTEQFF.

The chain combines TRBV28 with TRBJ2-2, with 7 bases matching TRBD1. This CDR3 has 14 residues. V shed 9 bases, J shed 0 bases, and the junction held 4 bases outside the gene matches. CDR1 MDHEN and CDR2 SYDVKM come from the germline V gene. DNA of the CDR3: TGTGCCAGTAAGGGACAGTCGAACACCGGGGAGCTGTTTTTT. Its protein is CASKGQSNTGELFF.

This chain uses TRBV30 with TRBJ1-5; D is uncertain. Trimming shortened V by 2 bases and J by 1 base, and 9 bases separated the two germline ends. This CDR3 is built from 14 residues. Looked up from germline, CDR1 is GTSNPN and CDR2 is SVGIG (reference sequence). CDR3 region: CAWSLGGSNQPQHF. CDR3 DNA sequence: TGTGCCTGGAGTTTGGGAGGCAGCAATCAGCCCCAGCATTTT.

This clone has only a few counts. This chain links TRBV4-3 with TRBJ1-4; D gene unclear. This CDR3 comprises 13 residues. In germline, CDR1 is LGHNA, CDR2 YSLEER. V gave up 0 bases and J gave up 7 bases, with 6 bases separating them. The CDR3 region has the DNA TGCGCCAGCAGCCAAGAATCCCGTGAAAAACTGTTTTTT. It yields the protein CASSQESREKLFF.

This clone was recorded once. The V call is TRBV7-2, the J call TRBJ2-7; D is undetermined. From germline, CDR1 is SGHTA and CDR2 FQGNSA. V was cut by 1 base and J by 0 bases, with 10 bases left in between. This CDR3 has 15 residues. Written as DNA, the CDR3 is TGTGCCAGCAGCTTAGTCGCCGATAGCTCCTACGAGCAGTACTTC. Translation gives CASSLVADSSYEQYF. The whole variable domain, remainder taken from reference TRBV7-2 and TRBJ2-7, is GAGVSQSPSNKVTEKGKDVELRCDPISGHTALYWYRQSLGQGLEFLIYFQGNSAPDKSGLPSDRFSAERTGGSVSTLTIQRTQQEDSAVYLCASSLVADSSYEQYFGPGTRLTVT.

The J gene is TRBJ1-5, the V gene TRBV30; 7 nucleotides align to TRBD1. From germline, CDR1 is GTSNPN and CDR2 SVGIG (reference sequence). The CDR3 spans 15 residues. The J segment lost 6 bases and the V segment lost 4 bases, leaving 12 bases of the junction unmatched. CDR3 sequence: CAWNHQGGGGQPQHF. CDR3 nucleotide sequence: TGTGCCTGGAATCATCAGGGGGGCGGCGGTCAGCCCCAGCATTTT. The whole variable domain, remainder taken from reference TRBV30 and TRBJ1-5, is SQTIHQWPATLVQPVGSPLSLECTVEGTSNPNLYWYRQAAGRGLQLLFYSVGIGQISSEVPQNLSASRPQDRQFILSSKKLLLSDSGFYLCAWNHQGGGGQPQHFGDGTRLSIL.

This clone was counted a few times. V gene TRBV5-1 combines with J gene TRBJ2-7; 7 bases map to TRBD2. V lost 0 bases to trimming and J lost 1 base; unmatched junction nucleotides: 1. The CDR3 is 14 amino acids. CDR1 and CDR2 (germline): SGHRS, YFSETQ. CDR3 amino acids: CASSLGRGSYEQYF. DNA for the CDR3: TGCGCCAGCAGCTTGGGGCGGGGGTCCTACGAGCAGTACTTC.

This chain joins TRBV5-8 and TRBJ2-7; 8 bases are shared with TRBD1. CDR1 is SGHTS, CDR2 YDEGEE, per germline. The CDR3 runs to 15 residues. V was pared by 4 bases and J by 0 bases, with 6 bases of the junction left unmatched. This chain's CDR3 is CASSGRQGYSYEQYF. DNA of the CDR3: TGTGCCAGCAGCGGACGACAGGGGTACTCCTACGAGCAGTACTTC.

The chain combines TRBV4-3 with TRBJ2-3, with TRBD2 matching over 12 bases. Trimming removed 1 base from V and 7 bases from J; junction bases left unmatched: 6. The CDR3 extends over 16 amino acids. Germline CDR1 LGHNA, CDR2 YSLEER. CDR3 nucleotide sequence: TGCGCCAGCAGCCAAGGGCTAGCGGGGGGGTTGAATACGCAGTATTTT. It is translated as CASSQGLAGGLNTQYF.

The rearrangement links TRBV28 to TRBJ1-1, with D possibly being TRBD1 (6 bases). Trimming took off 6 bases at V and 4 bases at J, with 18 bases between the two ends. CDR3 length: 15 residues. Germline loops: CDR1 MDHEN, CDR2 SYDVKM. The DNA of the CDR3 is TGTGCCAGCAGCCCATCGGGGGGCGCGGGCACTGAAGCTTTCTTT. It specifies CASSPSGGAGTEAFF.

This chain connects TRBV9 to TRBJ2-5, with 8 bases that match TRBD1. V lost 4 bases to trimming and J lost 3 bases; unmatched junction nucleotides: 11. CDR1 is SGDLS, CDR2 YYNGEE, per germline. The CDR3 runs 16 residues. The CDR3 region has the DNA TGTGCCAGCAGCACCACGGCAGGGGGCCATGAAGAGACCCAGTACTTC. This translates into CASSTTAGGHEETQYF.

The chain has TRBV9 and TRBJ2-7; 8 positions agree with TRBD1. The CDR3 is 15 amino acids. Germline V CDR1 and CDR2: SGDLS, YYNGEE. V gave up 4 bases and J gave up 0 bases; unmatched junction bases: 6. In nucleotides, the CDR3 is TGTGCCAGCAGCCGCGGACAGGGCTTCTCCTACGAGCAGTACTTC. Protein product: CASSRGQGFSYEQYF.

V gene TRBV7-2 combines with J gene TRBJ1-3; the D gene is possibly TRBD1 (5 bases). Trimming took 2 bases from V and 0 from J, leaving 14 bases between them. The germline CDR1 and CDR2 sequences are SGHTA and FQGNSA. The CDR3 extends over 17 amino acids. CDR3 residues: CASSLHLETDSGNTIYF. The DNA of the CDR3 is TGTGCCAGCAGCTTACATCTGGAGACAGACTCTGGAAACACCATATATTTT.

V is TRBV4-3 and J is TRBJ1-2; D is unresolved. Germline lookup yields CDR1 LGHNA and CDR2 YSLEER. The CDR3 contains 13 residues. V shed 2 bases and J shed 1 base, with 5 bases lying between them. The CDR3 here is CASSQSINYGYTF. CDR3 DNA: TGCGCCAGCAGCCAATCTATTAACTATGGCTACACCTTC.

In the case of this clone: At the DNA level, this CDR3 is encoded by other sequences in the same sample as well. This chain's CDR3 is CAWSVRGSDTQYF. The CDR3 nucleotides are TGTGCCTGGAGTGTAAGGGGCTCAGATACGCAGTATTTT. This rearrangement joins TRBV30 to TRBJ2-3, with D perhaps matching TRBD1 (5 bases). V was cut by 0 bases and J by 4 bases, with 8 bases left in between. The CDR3 runs to 13 residues. Germline CDR1 and CDR2: GTSNPN and SVGIG (reference sequence).

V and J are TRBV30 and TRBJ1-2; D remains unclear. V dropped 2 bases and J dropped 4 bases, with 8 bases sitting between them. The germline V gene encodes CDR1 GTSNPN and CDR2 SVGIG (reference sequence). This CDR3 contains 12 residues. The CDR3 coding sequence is TGTGCCTGGAGTTTATCTCGCTATGGCTACACCTTC. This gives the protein CAWSLSRYGYTF.

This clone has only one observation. CDR3 region: CASSQGAANEKLFF. The CDR3 DNA reads TGTGCCAGCAGCCAAGGGGCCGCTAATGAAAAACTGTTTTTT. V gene TRBV7-2 combines with J gene TRBJ1-4; the D gene is possibly TRBD1 (5 bases). The CDR3 totals 14 residues. Germline assignment: CDR1 SGHTA and CDR2 FQGNSA. Trimming stripped 5 bases from V and 3 bases from J, with 10 bases between.

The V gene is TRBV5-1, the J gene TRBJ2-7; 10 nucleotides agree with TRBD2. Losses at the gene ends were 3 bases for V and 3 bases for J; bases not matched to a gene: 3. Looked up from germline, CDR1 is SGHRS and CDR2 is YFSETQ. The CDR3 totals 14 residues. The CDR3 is CASSSLAGGYEQYF. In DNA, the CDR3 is TGCGCCAGCAGCTCGTTAGCGGGGGGCTACGAGCAGTACTTC.

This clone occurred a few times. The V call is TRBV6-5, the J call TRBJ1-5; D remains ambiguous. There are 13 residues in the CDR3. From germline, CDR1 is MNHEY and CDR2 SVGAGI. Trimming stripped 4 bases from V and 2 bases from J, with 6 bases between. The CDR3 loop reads CASSSRGNQPQHF. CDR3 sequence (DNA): TGTGCCAGCAGTTCGAGGGGCAATCAGCCCCAGCATTTT.

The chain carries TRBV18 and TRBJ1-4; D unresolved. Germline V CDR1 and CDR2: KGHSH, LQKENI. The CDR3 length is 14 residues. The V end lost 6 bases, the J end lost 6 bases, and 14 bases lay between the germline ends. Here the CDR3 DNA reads TGTGCCAGCTCCCTCGGCGGGGAAGATGAAAAACTGTTTTTT. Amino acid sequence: CASSLGGEDEKLFF.

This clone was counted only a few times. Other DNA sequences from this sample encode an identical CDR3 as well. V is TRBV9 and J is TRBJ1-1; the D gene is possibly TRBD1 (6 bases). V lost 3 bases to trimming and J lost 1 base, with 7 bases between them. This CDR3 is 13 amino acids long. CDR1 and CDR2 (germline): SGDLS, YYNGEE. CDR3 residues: CASSAGQNTEAFF. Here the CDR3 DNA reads TGTGCCAGCAGCGCGGGACAGAACACTGAAGCTTTCTTT.

CDR3 in DNA: TGTGCCAGCAGCCCGGACAGGGCAATCTACGAGCAGTACTTC. Protein product: CASSPDRAIYEQYF. The chain is built from TRBV7-2 and TRBJ2-7; 8 bases line up with TRBD1. The CDR3 length is 14 residues. Germline assignment: CDR1 SGHTA and CDR2 FQGNSA. The junction had 6 bases not matched to a gene; V was cut back by 5 bases and J by 3 bases.

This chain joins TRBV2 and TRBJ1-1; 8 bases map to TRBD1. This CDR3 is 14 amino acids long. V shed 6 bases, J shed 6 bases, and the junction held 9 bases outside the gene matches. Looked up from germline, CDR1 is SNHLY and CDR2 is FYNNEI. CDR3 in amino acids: CASRADRGMPEAFF. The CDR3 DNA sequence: TGTGCCAGCAGAGCCGACAGGGGTATGCCTGAAGCTTTCTTT.